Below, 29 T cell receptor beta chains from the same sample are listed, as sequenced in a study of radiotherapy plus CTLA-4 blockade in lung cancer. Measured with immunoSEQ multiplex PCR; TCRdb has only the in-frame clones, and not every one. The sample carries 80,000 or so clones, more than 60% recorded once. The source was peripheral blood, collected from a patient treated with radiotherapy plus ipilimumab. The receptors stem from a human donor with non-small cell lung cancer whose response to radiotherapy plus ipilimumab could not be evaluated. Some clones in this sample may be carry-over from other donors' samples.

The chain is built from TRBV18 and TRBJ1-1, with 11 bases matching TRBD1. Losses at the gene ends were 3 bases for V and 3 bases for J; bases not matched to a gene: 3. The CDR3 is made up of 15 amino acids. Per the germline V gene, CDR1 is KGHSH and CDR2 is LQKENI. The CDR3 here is CASSPDRGQDTEAFF. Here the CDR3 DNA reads TGTGCCAGCTCACCGGACAGGGGGCAGGACACTGAAGCTTTCTTT.

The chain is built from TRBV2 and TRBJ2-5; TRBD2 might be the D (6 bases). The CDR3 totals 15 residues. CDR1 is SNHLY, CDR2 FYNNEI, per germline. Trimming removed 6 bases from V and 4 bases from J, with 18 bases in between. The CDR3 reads CASRQGPTGGETQYF. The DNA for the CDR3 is TGTGCCAGCAGGCAGGGACCCACCGGGGGAGAGACCCAGTACTTC. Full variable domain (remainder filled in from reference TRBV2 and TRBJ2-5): EPEVTQTPSHQVTQMGQEVILRCVPISNHLYFYWYRQILGQKVEFLVSFYNNEISEKSEIFDDQFSVERPDGSNFTLKIRSTKLEDSAMYFCASRQGPTGGETQYFGPGTRLLVL.

The CDR3: CASSEDRPSGGIQETQYF. In nucleotides, the CDR3 is TGCGCCAGCAGTGAGGACAGGCCTAGCGGGGGTATCCAAGAGACCCAGTACTTC. This chain uses TRBV10-2 with TRBJ2-5, with 10 bases lining up with TRBD2. Germline values: CDR1 WSHSY, CDR2 SAAADI. After removal of 2 bases from V and 1 base from J, the junction contained 10 bases not matched to a gene. The CDR3 has 18 amino acids.

The CDR3 DNA is TGCAGTGCTATTAAATCAGATACGCAGTATTTT. Its protein is CSAIKSDTQYF. This chain joins TRBV20-1 and TRBJ2-3, with no clear D. Germline V gives CDR1 DFQATT, CDR2 SNEGSKA (reference sequence). Trimming pared 4 bases from V and 4 bases from J, leaving 6 bases between. CDR3 size: 11 residues.

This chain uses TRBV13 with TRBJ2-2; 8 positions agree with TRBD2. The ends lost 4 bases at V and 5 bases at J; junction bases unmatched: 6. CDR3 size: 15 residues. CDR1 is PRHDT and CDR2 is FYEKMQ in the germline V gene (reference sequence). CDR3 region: CASSSGGGRTGELFF. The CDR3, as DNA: TGTGCCAGCAGCTCCGGGGGGGGGAGAACCGGGGAGCTGTTTTTT.

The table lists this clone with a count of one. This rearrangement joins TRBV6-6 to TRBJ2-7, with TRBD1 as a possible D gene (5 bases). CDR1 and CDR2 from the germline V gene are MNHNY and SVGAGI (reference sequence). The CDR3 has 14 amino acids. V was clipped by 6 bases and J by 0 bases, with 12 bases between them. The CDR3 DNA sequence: TGTGCCAGCAGCCTAGACAGAAACTCCTACGAGCAGTACTTC. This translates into CASSLDRNSYEQYF.

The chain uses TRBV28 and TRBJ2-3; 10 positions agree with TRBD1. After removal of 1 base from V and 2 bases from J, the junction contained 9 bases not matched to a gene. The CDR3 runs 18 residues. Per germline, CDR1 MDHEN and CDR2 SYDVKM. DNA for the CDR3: TGTGCCAGCAGTTTATTGACAGGGGGCTCCGGGAACACAGATACGCAGTATTTT. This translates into CASSLLTGGSGNTDTQYF. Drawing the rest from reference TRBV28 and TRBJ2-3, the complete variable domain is DVKVTQSSRYLVKRTGEKVFLECVQDMDHENMFWYRQDPGLGLRLIYFSYDVKMKEKGDIPEGYSVSREKKERFSLILESASTNQTSMYLCASSLLTGGSGNTDTQYFGPGTRLTVL.

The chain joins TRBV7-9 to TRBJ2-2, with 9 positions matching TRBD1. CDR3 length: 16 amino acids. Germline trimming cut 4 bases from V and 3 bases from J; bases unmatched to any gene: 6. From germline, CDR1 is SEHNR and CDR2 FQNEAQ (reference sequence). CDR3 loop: CASSYQGQGYTGELFF. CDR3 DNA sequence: TGTGCCAGCAGCTACCAGGGACAGGGTTACACCGGGGAGCTGTTTTTT.

The CDR3 is CASSSDTTEAFF. The CDR3 DNA follows: TGCGCCAGCAGCTCAGACACCACTGAAGCTTTCTTT. The gene calls are TRBV5-1 and TRBJ1-1; D uncertain. Germline V gives CDR1 SGHRS, CDR2 YFSETQ. The CDR3 has 12 residues. The V gene lost 3 bases and the J gene lost 4 bases, with 7 bases spanning the gap.

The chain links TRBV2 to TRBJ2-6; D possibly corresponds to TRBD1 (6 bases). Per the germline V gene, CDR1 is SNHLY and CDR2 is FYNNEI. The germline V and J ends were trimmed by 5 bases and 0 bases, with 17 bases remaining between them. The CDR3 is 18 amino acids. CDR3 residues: CASSPPQGRTSGANVLTF. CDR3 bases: TGTGCCAGCAGTCCACCACAGGGTCGGACCTCTGGGGCCAACGTCCTGACTTTC. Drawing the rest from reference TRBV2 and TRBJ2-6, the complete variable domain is EPEVTQTPSHQVTQMGQEVILRCVPISNHLYFYWYRQILGQKVEFLVSFYNNEISEKSEIFDDQFSVERPDGSNFTLKIRSTKLEDSAMYFCASSPPQGRTSGANVLTFGAGSRLTVL.

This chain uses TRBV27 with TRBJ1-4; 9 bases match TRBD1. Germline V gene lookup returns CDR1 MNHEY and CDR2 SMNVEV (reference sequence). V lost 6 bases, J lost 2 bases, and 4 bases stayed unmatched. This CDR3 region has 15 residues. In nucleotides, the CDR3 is TGTGCCAGCAGCCCAGACAGGGGGACTAATGAAAAACTGTTTTTT. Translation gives CASSPDRGTNEKLFF. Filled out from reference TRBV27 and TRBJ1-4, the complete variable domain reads EAQVTQNPRYLITVTGKKLTVTCSQNMNHEYMSWYRQDPGLGLRQIYYSMNVEVTDKGDVPEGYKVSRKEKRNFPLILESPSPNQTSLYFCASSPDRGTNEKLFFGSGTQLSVL.

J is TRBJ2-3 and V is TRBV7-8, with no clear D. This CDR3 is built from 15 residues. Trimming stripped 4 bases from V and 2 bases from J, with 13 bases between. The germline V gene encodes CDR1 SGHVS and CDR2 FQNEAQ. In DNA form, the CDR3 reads TGTGCCAGCAGCTCCCCCCCGGCGGCCACAGATACGCAGTATTTT. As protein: CASSSPPAATDTQYF.

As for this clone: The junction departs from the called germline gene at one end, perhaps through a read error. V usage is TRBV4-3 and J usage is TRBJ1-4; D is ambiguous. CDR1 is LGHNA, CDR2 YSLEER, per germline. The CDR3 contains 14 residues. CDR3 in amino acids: CASSQEGDNEKLFF. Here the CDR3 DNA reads TGCGCCAGCAGTCAAGAGGGCGATAATGAAAAACTGTTTTTT.

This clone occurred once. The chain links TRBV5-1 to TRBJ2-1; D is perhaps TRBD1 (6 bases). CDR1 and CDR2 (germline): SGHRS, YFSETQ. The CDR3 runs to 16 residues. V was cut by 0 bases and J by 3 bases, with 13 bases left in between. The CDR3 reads CASSLEQGSFYNEQFF. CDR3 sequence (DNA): TGCGCCAGCAGCTTGGAGCAGGGGTCCTTCTACAATGAGCAGTTCTTC.

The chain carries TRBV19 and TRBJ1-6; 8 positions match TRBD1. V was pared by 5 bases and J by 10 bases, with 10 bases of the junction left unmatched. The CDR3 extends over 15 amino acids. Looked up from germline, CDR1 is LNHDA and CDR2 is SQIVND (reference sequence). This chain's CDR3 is CASSSGQGVGSPLHF. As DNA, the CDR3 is TGTGCCAGTAGTTCTGGACAGGGAGTAGGGTCACCCCTCCACTTT.

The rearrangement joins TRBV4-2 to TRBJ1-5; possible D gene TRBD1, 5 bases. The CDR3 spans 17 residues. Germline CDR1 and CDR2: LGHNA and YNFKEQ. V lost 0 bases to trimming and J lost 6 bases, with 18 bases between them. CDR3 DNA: TGTGCCAGCAGCCAAGACTGGGGCGCATCCATTGGTCAGCCCCAGCATTTT. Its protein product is CASSQDWGASIGQPQHF.

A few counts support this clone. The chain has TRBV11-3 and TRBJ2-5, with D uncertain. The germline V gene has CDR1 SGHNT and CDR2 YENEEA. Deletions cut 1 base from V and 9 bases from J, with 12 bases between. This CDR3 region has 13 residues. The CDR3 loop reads CASSLGSLESQYF. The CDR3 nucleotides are TGTGCCAGCAGCTTAGGGTCCCTCGAGTCCCAGTACTTC. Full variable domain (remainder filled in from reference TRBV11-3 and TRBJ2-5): EAGVVQSPRYKIIEKKQPVAFWCNPISGHNTLYWYLQNLGQGPELLIRYENEEAVDDSQLPKDRFSAERLKGVDSTLKIQPAELGDSAVYLCASSLGSLESQYFGPGTRLLVL.

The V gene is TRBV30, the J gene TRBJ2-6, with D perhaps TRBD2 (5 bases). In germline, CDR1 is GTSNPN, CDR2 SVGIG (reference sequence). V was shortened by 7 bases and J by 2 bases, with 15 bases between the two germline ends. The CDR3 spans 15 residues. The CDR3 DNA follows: TGTGCCTCGAATCCGGGGAACGCTGGGGCCAACGTCCTGACTTTC. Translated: CASNPGNAGANVLTF.

The CDR3 reads CASSMGQGNSGNTIYF. The CDR3 nucleotides read TGCGCCAGCAGCATGGGACAGGGGAACTCTGGAAACACCATATATTTT. The chain joins TRBV5-1 to TRBJ1-3, with 10 positions matching TRBD1. The V and J ends lost 4 bases and 0 bases, in that order; junction bases with no gene match: 4. Looked up from germline, CDR1 is SGHRS and CDR2 is YFSETQ. CDR3 length: 16 amino acids.

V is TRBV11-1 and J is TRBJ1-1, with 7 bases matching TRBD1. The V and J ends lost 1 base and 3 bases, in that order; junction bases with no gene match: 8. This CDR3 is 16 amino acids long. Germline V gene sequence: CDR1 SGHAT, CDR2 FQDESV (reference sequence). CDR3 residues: CASSLGTGPFDTEAFF. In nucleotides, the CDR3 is TGTGCCAGCAGCTTAGGGACAGGCCCTTTTGACACTGAAGCTTTCTTT.

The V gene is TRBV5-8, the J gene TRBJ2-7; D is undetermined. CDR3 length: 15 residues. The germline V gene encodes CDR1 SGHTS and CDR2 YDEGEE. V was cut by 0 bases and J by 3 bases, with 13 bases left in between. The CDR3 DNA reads TGTGCCAGCAGCTTGGTTCAGGTCCGCTTCTACGAGCAGTACTTC. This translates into CASSLVQVRFYEQYF.

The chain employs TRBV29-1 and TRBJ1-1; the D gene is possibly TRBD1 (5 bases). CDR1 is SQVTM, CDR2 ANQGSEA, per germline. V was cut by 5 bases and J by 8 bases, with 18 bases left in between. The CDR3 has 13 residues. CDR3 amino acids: CSVNLSGDREAFF. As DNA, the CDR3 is TGCAGCGTTAACTTAAGCGGGGACCGCGAAGCTTTCTTT.

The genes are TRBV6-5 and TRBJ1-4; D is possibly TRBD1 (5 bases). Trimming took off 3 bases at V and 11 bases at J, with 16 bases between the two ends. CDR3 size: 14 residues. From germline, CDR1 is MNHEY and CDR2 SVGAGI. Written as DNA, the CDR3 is TGTGCCAGCAGTTATGGGGCAGACTCCCCCAAACTGTTTTTT. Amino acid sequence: CASSYGADSPKLFF.

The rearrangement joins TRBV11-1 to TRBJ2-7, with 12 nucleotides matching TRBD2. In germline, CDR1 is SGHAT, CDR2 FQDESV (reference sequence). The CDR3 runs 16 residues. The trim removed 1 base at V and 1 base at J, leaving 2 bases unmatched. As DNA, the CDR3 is TGTGCCAGCAGCTTAGGGACTAGCGGGAATTCCTACGAGCAGTACTTC. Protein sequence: CASSLGTSGNSYEQYF.

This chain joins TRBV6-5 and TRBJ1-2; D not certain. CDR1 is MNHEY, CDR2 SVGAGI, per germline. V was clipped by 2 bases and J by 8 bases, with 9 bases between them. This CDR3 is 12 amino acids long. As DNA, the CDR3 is TGTGCCAGCAGTTACCCCGGGAGGGGCTACACCTTC. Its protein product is CASSYPGRGYTF.

This CDR3 reads CASRVTSYSNQPQHF. The DNA for the CDR3 is TGTGCCAGTAGGGTGACAAGTTATAGCAATCAGCCCCAGCATTTT. The chain uses TRBV19 and TRBJ1-5; no definite D call. The germline gives CDR1 LNHDA, CDR2 SQIVND (reference sequence). V was trimmed by 6 bases and J by 0 bases, leaving 12 bases between them. This CDR3 is 15 amino acids long.

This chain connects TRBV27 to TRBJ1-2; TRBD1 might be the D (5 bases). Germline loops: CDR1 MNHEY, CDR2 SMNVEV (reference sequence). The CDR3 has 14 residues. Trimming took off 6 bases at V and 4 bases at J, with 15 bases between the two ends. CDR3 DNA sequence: TGTGCCAGCAGGTTCGGTGGGGCTCCCTATGGCTACACCTTC. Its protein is CASRFGGAPYGYTF.

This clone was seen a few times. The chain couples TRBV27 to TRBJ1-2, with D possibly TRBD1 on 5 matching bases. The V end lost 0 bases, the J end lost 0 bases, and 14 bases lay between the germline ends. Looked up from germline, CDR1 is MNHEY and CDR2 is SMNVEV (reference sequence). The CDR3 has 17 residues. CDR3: CASSLSWPRDSNYGYTF. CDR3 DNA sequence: TGTGCCAGCAGTTTATCGTGGCCCAGGGATTCTAACTATGGCTACACCTTC.

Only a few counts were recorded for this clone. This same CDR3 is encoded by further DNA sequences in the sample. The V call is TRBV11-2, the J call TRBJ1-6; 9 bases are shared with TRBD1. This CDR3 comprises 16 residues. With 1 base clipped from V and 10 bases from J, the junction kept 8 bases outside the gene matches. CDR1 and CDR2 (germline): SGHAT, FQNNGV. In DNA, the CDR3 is TGTGCCAGCAGCTTAGGGGCCGGGGGGACAGGGTCACCCCTCCACTTT. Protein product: CASSLGAGGTGSPLHF. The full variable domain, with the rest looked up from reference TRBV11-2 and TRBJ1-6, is EAGVAQSPRYKIIEKRQSVAFWCNPISGHATLYWYQQILGQGPKLLIQFQNNGVVDDSQLPKDRFSAERLKGVDSTLKIQPAKLEDSAVYLCASSLGAGGTGSPLHFGNGTRLTVT.